In this sample, the clone carrying this T cell receptor (beta chain) turned up many times. What it binds is unknown. The data were obtained in a study of response to subunit inactivated influenza vaccine. Study findings and constraints: A suggestion made by the authors is that each seasonal influenza vaccination recruits few new T cells.

Germline-derived CDR1 and CDR2 are MDHEN and SYDVKM. This CDR3 has 15 residues. V dropped 5 bases and J dropped 1 base, with 15 bases sitting between them. Via MiXCR, TCRdb re-called the RT-PCR reads, giving one row per CDR3 protein. Of about 520,000 distinct CDR3 sequences in the sample, around 7.7% were seen once. The V and J genes are TRBV28 and TRBJ2-7, with a possible D match to TRBD1 (5 bases). Material: PBMCs from blood, obtained 23 to 25 months after vaccination. This receptor was obtained from a man in his fifties or sixties who received an inactivated influenza vaccine. DNA of the CDR3: TGTGCCAGCAGTCCGGACATAGGCAAATCCTACGAGCAGTACTTC. This sequence encodes CASSPDIGKSYEQYF.